What follows are 14 T cell receptor beta chains derived from one specimen sequenced in a study of neoadjuvant anti-PD-1 for oral cavity cancer. Only in-frame clones appear in the TCRdb table, and some are missing; sequencing was by immunoSEQ multiplex PCR. This sample has 84,000 or so clones, with roughly 80% found just once. The input for sequencing was PBMCs, taken before nivolumab (anti-PD-1) treatment. Receptors were obtained from a person between 35 and 79 years old with oral cavity squamous cell carcinoma.

The chain carries TRBV19 and TRBJ2-2; weak D call: TRBD1 (5 bases). The CDR3 loop spans 15 amino acids. The germline V gene has CDR1 LNHDA and CDR2 SQIVND (reference sequence). Trimming pared 7 bases from V and 0 bases from J, leaving 12 bases between. The CDR3 bases are TGTGCCAGTAAAGAGACAGCTCCGAACACCGGGGAGCTGTTTTTT. Its protein is CASKETAPNTGELFF.

This rearrangement joins TRBV6-5 to TRBJ1-4; 8 bases are shared with TRBD1. J was trimmed by 8 bases and V by 6 bases; bases with no gene match: 8. The CDR3 consists of 14 residues. CDR1 and CDR2 (germline): MNHEY, SVGAGI. The CDR3 nucleotides read TGTGCCAGCAGCCACGGACAGGGCGGAGAAAAACTGTTTTTT. It codes for CASSHGQGGEKLFF.

The rearrangement joins TRBV27 to TRBJ2-1, with 15 nucleotides matching TRBD2. Losses at the gene ends were 6 bases for V and 9 bases for J; bases not matched to a gene: 6. The CDR3 loop spans 15 amino acids. CDR1 is MNHEY, CDR2 SMNVEV, per germline (reference sequence). CDR3 in amino acids: CASRRTSGRVGEQFF. Written as DNA, the CDR3 is TGTGCCAGCAGGAGGACTAGCGGGAGGGTCGGTGAGCAGTTCTTC.

This clone was observed a handful of times. The chain couples TRBV10-2 to TRBJ1-5; unclear D gene. The CDR3 sequence is 14 residues long. Germline assignment: CDR1 WSHSY and CDR2 SAAADI. The V end was cut by 3 bases, the J end by 5 bases, with 11 bases between. The CDR3 is CASSEWAVDQPQHF. The CDR3 region has the DNA TGCGCCAGCAGTGAATGGGCAGTTGATCAGCCCCAGCATTTT.

This clone was observed once. The chain is built from TRBV19 and TRBJ1-2; no firm D call. The V gene lost 5 bases and the J gene lost 2 bases, with 6 bases spanning the gap. The germline CDR1 and CDR2 sequences are LNHDA and SQIVND (reference sequence). The CDR3 is 12 residues long. The CDR3 loop is CASSPGNYGYTF. The CDR3 nucleotides read TGTGCCAGTAGTCCTGGGAACTATGGCTACACCTTC.

The CDR3: CASSLYGSYGYTF. The CDR3, as DNA: TGTGCCAGCAGCTTGTATGGGTCCTATGGCTACACCTTC. This chain connects TRBV5-4 to TRBJ1-2; D not certain. The V end was cut by 1 base, the J end by 4 bases, with 8 bases between. In germline, CDR1 is SGHNT, CDR2 YYREEE (reference sequence). This CDR3 is 13 amino acids long.

The chain is built from TRBV19 and TRBJ2-2; D unclear. There are 14 residues in the CDR3. In germline, CDR1 is LNHDA, CDR2 SQIVND (reference sequence). Trimming removed 6 bases from V and 2 bases from J, with 10 bases in between. For the CDR3, the DNA is TGTGCCAGTAGGATCAACACCAACACCGGGGAGCTGTTTTTT. Its translation is CASRINTNTGELFF.

The V gene is TRBV2, the J gene TRBJ2-3; 10 nucleotides line up with TRBD2. Trimming cost V 0 bases and J 2 bases; bases outside gene matches: 5. The CDR3 is made up of 17 amino acids. Germline V gene sequence: CDR1 SNHLY, CDR2 FYNNEI. The CDR3 spells CASSEAIAGGFTDTQYF. The CDR3 region has the DNA TGTGCCAGCAGTGAAGCGATAGCGGGAGGTTTCACAGATACGCAGTATTTT.

For the CDR3, the DNA is TGTGCCAGCAGCTTAGACAGGTCCTACGAGCAGTACTTC. Its protein product is CASSLDRSYEQYF. V gene TRBV13 combines with J gene TRBJ2-7, with TRBD1 as a possible D gene (5 bases). With 1 base removed from V and 1 base from J, the gap between germline ends came to 5 bases. CDR1 and CDR2 (germline): PRHDT, FYEKMQ (reference sequence). The CDR3 runs to 13 residues.

The CDR3 DNA sequence: TGCGCCAGCAGCTTGGCAGGTTCCTACGAGCAGTACTTC. This gives the protein CASSLAGSYEQYF. The chain has TRBV5-1 and TRBJ2-7; D ambiguous. The V and J ends lost 0 bases and 1 base respectively, with 5 bases between them. This CDR3 region has 13 residues. The V gene's germline CDR1 is SGHRS and CDR2 YFSETQ.

This sequence joins TRBV19 and TRBJ1-5, with unresolved D. Germline V gene lookup returns CDR1 LNHDA and CDR2 SQIVND (reference sequence). V lost 0 bases and J 3 bases, leaving 12 bases between the germline ends. The CDR3 runs to 16 residues. DNA of the CDR3: TGTGCCAGTAGTATAGAGCCCTGGGTAACCAATCAGCCCCAGCATTTT. Protein product: CASSIEPWVTNQPQHF. The full variable domain, its missing parts supplied by reference TRBV19 and TRBJ1-5, is DGGITQSPKYLFRKEGQNVTLSCEQNLNHDAMYWYRQDPGQGLRLIYYSQIVNDFQKGDIAEGYSVSREKKESFPLTVTSAQKNPTAFYLCASSIEPWVTNQPQHFGDGTRLSIL.

The gene calls are TRBV7-9 and TRBJ2-7; TRBD1 is a possible D gene (6 bases). The germline gives CDR1 SEHNR, CDR2 FQNEAQ (reference sequence). The CDR3 consists of 13 residues. Trimming left V 8 bases short and J 0 bases short, with 11 bases between. The CDR3 bases are TGTGCCAGCGTAGACAGGAGCTCCTACGAGCAGTACTTC. Translated: CASVDRSSYEQYF.

J is TRBJ1-2 and V is TRBV10-3; D possibly corresponds to TRBD1 (6 bases). V was shortened by 5 bases and J by 6 bases, with 13 bases between the two germline ends. Germline V lookup: CDR1 ENHRY, CDR2 SYGVKD. The CDR3 covers 13 residues. Written as DNA, the CDR3 is TGTGCCATCAGTTCCACAGGGTATAATGGCTACACCTTC. Its protein is CAISSTGYNGYTF.

J is TRBJ2-7 and V is TRBV6-1; perhaps TRBD1 as D (6 bases). The CDR3 has 12 residues. Per the germline V gene, CDR1 is MNHNS and CDR2 is SASEGT. For the CDR3, the DNA is TGTGGAGTGAGGGGGTCGGTGGACGAGCAGTACTTC. Its protein is CGVRGSVDEQYF.